Listed below are T cell receptor beta chains from one sample, sequenced in a study of metastatic and nonmetastatic thyroid tumors. TCRdb used MiXCR to call clones anew from the PCR reads. The profile shows over 30,000 clones, 15% to 20% of them singletons. Sequencing was carried out using blood. Every receptor here comes from a male donor with papillary thyroid cancer or a benign thyroid nodule (not recorded which). Some clones in this sample may be carry-over from other donors' samples. The CDR3 runs from the conserved cysteine through the conserved F or W. The D gene is left open where the match is weak. Some rows have no size entry. The others give once, few or many, or a class for an expanded clone.

clone_size: few
d_call: .
v_call: TRBV2
j_call: TRBJ2-1
cdr3_aa: CASSGKLYNEQFF
cdr3_nt: TGTGCCAGCAGCGGTAAGCTATACAATGAGCAGTTCTTC

clone_size: .
d_call: TRBD1
v_call: TRBV11-3
j_call: TRBJ1-1
cdr3_aa: CASSLFQGAVTEAFF
cdr3_nt: TGTGCCAGCAGCTTATTTCAGGGGGCGGTGACTGAAGCTTTCTTT

clone_size: medium-sized
d_call: TRBD2
v_call: TRBV6-2/TRBV6-3
j_call: TRBJ2-7
cdr3_aa: CASSSGGGGNYEQYF
cdr3_nt: TGTGCCAGCAGCTCGGGCGGCGGGGGGAATTACGAGCAGTACTTC

clone_size: many
d_call: .
v_call: TRBV7-2
j_call: TRBJ2-5
cdr3_aa: CASSLERGARETQYF
cdr3_nt: TGTGCCAGCAGCTTAGAGAGGGGGGCTCGGGAGACCCAGTACTTC

clone_size: few
d_call: TRBD1
v_call: TRBV5-1
j_call: TRBJ2-7
cdr3_aa: CASSRIQGTYEQYF
cdr3_nt: TGCGCCAGCAGCCGGATACAGGGGACCTACGAGCAGTACTTC

clone_size: many
d_call: .
v_call: TRBV12-3/TRBV12-4
j_call: TRBJ1-1
cdr3_aa: CASSEFLLGPAGTEAFF
cdr3_nt: TGTGCCAGCAGCGAATTCCTGCTGGGTCCAGCAGGGACTGAAGCTTTCTTT

clone_size: many
d_call: .
v_call: TRBV7-2
j_call: TRBJ1-2
cdr3_aa: CASSLNGGYGYTF
cdr3_nt: TGTGCCAGCAGCTTAAATGGGGGGTACGGCTACACCTTC

clone_size: many
d_call: TRBD1
v_call: TRBV6-6
j_call: TRBJ1-5
cdr3_aa: CASSSRTGLLSSFNQPQHF
cdr3_nt: TGTGCCAGCAGTTCAAGGACAGGTCTCCTCTCATCTTTCAATCAGCCCCAGCATTTT

clone_size: many
d_call: .
v_call: TRBV27
j_call: TRBJ2-4
cdr3_aa: CASSSTPLALIQYF
cdr3_nt: TGTGCCAGCAGTTCGACCCCACTAGCACTCATTCAGTACTTC

clone_size: few
d_call: .
v_call: TRBV6-1
j_call: TRBJ1-2
cdr3_aa: CASTVDTQPYCYTF
cdr3_nt: TGTGCCAGCACTGTGGACACCCAACCGTATTGCTACACCTTC

clone_size: .
d_call: TRBD1
v_call: TRBV5-5
j_call: TRBJ2-7
cdr3_aa: CASTSGQPHEHYF
cdr3_nt: TGTGCCAGCACCTCGGGACAGCCTCACGAGCATTACTTC

clone_size: many
d_call: TRBD1
v_call: TRBV12-3/TRBV12-4
j_call: TRBJ2-3
cdr3_aa: CASSPPSGTDNTDTQYF
cdr3_nt: TGTGCCAGCAGCCCACCCTCCGGGACAGACAACACAGATACGCAGTATTTT

clone_size: many
d_call: .
v_call: TRBV28
j_call: TRBJ2-7
cdr3_aa: CASSIVGRGEYF
cdr3_nt: TGTGCCAGCAGCATCGTTGGCCGTGGGGAGTACTTC

clone_size: many
d_call: .
v_call: TRBV6-1
j_call: TRBJ1-4
cdr3_aa: CASSHGDFVNEKLFF
cdr3_nt: TGTGCCAGCAGCCACGGGGATTTTGTTAATGAAAAACTGTTTTTT

clone_size: few
d_call: TRBD2
v_call: TRBV6-2/TRBV6-3
j_call: TRBJ2-1
cdr3_aa: CASSYGVGQRGSSYNEQFF
cdr3_nt: TGTGCCAGCAGTTACGGGGTCGGCCAGCGGGGGAGCTCCTACAATGAGCAGTTCTTC

clone_size: few
d_call: TRBD1
v_call: TRBV29-1
j_call: TRBJ2-3
cdr3_aa: CSAMTGGSADTQYF
cdr3_nt: TGCAGCGCTATGACAGGGGGTAGCGCAGATACGCAGTATTTT

clone_size: many
d_call: TRBD1
v_call: TRBV12-3/TRBV12-4
j_call: TRBJ1-5
cdr3_aa: CASSLLGTAQNQPQHF
cdr3_nt: TGTGCCAGCAGTTTACTTGGGACAGCCCAAAATCAGCCCCAGCATTTT

clone_size: few
d_call: .
v_call: TRBV19
j_call: TRBJ2-5
cdr3_aa: CASRSGSPYQETQYF
cdr3_nt: TGTGCCAGTAGGAGTGGGAGCCCGTACCAAGAGACCCAGTACTTC

clone_size: many
d_call: .
v_call: TRBV18
j_call: TRBJ2-5
cdr3_aa: CASSPRVAYPQETQYF
cdr3_nt: TGTGCCAGCTCACCTAGAGTCGCCTACCCCCAAGAGACCCAGTACTTC

clone_size: many
d_call: TRBD1
v_call: TRBV7-8
j_call: TRBJ2-1
cdr3_aa: CASSLRDRGAYNEQFF
cdr3_nt: TGTGCCAGCAGCCTCCGGGACAGGGGGGCTTACAATGAGCAGTTCTTC

clone_size: .
d_call: .
v_call: TRBV6-5
j_call: TRBJ1-5
cdr3_aa: CASSYRGQQGQPHHF
cdr3_nt: TGTGCCAGCAGTTACCGAGGACAGCAGGGTCAGCCTCATCATTTT

clone_size: few
d_call: TRBD2
v_call: TRBV10-3
j_call: TRBJ2-2
cdr3_aa: CAISPLAGADTGELFF
cdr3_nt: TGTGCCATCAGCCCACTAGCGGGGGCGGACACCGGGGAGCTGTTTTTT

clone_size: few
d_call: .
v_call: TRBV28
j_call: TRBJ1-2
cdr3_aa: CAIDGLNYGYTF
cdr3_nt: TGTGCCATTGACGGGCTTAACTATGGCTACACCTTC

clone_size: many
d_call: TRBD1
v_call: TRBV3-1
j_call: TRBJ2-7
cdr3_aa: CASTPTGTGEREQYF
cdr3_nt: TGTGCCAGCACCCCCACCGGGACAGGGGAACGGGAGCAGTACTTC

clone_size: .
d_call: .
v_call: TRBV27
j_call: TRBJ2-1
cdr3_aa: CASSEFQTLSSTNEQFF
cdr3_nt: TGTGCCAGCAGTGAGTTCCAGACACTCTCTTCTACAAATGAGCAGTTCTTC

clone_size: .
d_call: .
v_call: TRBV11-2
j_call: TRBJ2-7
cdr3_aa: CVSILGLTYEQYF
cdr3_nt: TGTGTCAGCATCTTAGGCTTAACCTACGAGCAGTACTTC

clone_size: many
d_call: TRBD1
v_call: TRBV12-5
j_call: TRBJ2-1
cdr3_aa: CASGLGPRDSVDEQFF
cdr3_nt: TGTGCTAGTGGTTTGGGCCCCCGGGACAGTGTGGATGAGCAGTTCTTC

clone_size: many
d_call: .
v_call: TRBV5-1
j_call: TRBJ2-3
cdr3_aa: CASSLDRPDTQYF
cdr3_nt: TGCGCCAGCAGCTTAGACAGACCAGATACGCAGTATTTT

clone_size: .
d_call: .
v_call: TRBV19
j_call: TRBJ1-1
cdr3_aa: CASSRRGNTVAFF
cdr3_nt: TGTGCCAGTAGTAGACGAGGGAACACTGTAGCTTTCTTT

clone_size: many
d_call: .
v_call: TRBV6-1
j_call: TRBJ2-3
cdr3_aa: CAGRGSTDTQYF
cdr3_nt: TGTGCCGGGAGGGGGAGCACAGATACGCAGTATTTT

clone_size: many
d_call: .
v_call: TRBV3-1
j_call: TRBJ2-7
cdr3_aa: CASSQRKSYAHEQYF
cdr3_nt: TGTGCCAGCAGCCAGCGGAAGTCATATGCTCACGAGCAGTACTTC

clone_size: medium-sized
d_call: .
v_call: TRBV6-1
j_call: TRBJ2-5
cdr3_aa: CASRTTTRDGAKETQYF
cdr3_nt: TGTGCCAGCAGGACAACTACGAGGGATGGAGCCAAAGAGACCCAGTACTTC

clone_size: .
d_call: .
v_call: TRBV30
j_call: TRBJ1-5
cdr3_aa: CALRQGAQPQHF
cdr3_nt: TGTGCCCTCCGGCAGGGTGCCCAGCCCCAGCATTTT

clone_size: .
d_call: TRBD2
v_call: TRBV5-4
j_call: TRBJ2-7
cdr3_aa: CASSLARTSGYEQYF
cdr3_nt: TGTGCCAGCAGCTTGGCCCGGACTAGCGGCTACGAGCAGTACTTC

clone_size: many
d_call: .
v_call: TRBV7-8
j_call: TRBJ2-5
cdr3_aa: CASSLSRGGETQYF
cdr3_nt: TGTGCCAGCAGCTTGTCCCGGGGTGGCGAGACCCAGTACTTC

clone_size: many
d_call: .
v_call: TRBV7-6
j_call: TRBJ2-7
cdr3_aa: CASSLKLTYEQYF
cdr3_nt: TGTGCCAGCAGCTTAAAGCTTACCTACGAGCAGTACTTC

clone_size: few
d_call: TRBD1
v_call: TRBV6-1
j_call: TRBJ2-7
cdr3_aa: CASSAGTGASYERYF
cdr3_nt: TGTGCCAGCAGTGCGGGGACAGGGGCCTCCTACGAGCGGTACTTC

clone_size: few
d_call: .
v_call: TRBV12-3/TRBV12-4
j_call: TRBJ2-7
cdr3_aa: CASSPRGRAQQQYF
cdr3_nt: TGTGCCAGCAGTCCCCGGGGAAGGGCCCAACAGCAGTACTTC

clone_size: many
d_call: .
v_call: TRBV11-3
j_call: TRBJ2-5
cdr3_aa: CASSLGRAGRQETQYF
cdr3_nt: TGTGCCAGCAGCTTAGGAAGGGCGGGAAGACAAGAGACCCAGTACTTC

clone_size: few
d_call: TRBD2
v_call: TRBV6-1
j_call: TRBJ2-7
cdr3_aa: CASSKRDNYEQYF
cdr3_nt: TGTGCCAGCAGTAAGCGGGATAACTACGAGCAGTACTTC

clone_size: .
d_call: .
v_call: TRBV5-1
j_call: TRBJ2-1
cdr3_aa: CASSAGRWEQFF
cdr3_nt: TGCGCCAGCAGCGCGGGCCGGTGGGAGCAGTTCTTC

clone_size: many
d_call: TRBD1
v_call: TRBV7-6
j_call: TRBJ1-1
cdr3_aa: CASSDRQGGTEAFF
cdr3_nt: TGTGCCAGCAGCGATAGACAGGGAGGGACTGAAGCTTTCTTT

clone_size: many
d_call: TRBD1
v_call: TRBV11-3
j_call: TRBJ2-1
cdr3_aa: CASSLGTGGYNEQFF
cdr3_nt: TGTGCCAGCAGCTTAGGGACAGGGGGCTACAATGAGCAGTTCTTC

clone_size: many
d_call: .
v_call: TRBV20-1
j_call: TRBJ1-6
cdr3_aa: CSARDQTGPIGSYNSPLHF
cdr3_nt: TGCAGTGCTAGAGATCAAACAGGACCTATAGGGTCCTATAATTCACCCCTCCACTTT

clone_size: medium-sized
d_call: .
v_call: TRBV6-5
j_call: TRBJ1-1
cdr3_aa: CASSYWQKNTEAFF
cdr3_nt: TGTGCCAGCAGTTACTGGCAGAAGAACACTGAAGCTTTCTTT

clone_size: many
d_call: .
v_call: TRBV4-3
j_call: TRBJ1-6
cdr3_aa: CASSQAQGISPLHF
cdr3_nt: TGCGCCAGCAGCCAGGCACAGGGTATTTCACCCCTCCACTTT

clone_size: many
d_call: .
v_call: TRBV20-1
j_call: TRBJ2-7
cdr3_aa: CSAEPLGQFSYEQYF
cdr3_nt: TGCAGTGCTGAACCGTTGGGACAATTCTCCTACGAGCAGTACTTC

clone_size: many
d_call: .
v_call: TRBV7-2
j_call: TRBJ2-1
cdr3_aa: CASSLVGGGEQFF
cdr3_nt: TGTGCCAGCAGCTTAGTAGGAGGTGGAGAGCAGTTCTTC

clone_size: many
d_call: .
v_call: TRBV6-1
j_call: TRBJ2-4
cdr3_aa: CASSEAKGKAKNIQYF
cdr3_nt: TGTGCCAGCAGTGAAGCGAAGGGGAAAGCCAAAAACATTCAGTACTTC

clone_size: few
d_call: .
v_call: TRBV2
j_call: TRBJ1-5
cdr3_aa: CASKRQVSNQPQHF
cdr3_nt: TGTGCCAGCAAGCGACAGGTTAGCAATCAGCCCCAGCATTTT

clone_size: many
d_call: .
v_call: TRBV9
j_call: TRBJ2-7
cdr3_aa: CASSPPGGNEQYF
cdr3_nt: TGTGCCAGCAGCCCACCGGGTGGGAACGAGCAGTACTTC

clone_size: many
d_call: .
v_call: TRBV6-2/TRBV6-3
j_call: TRBJ2-6
cdr3_aa: CASSADNSGANVLTF
cdr3_nt: TGTGCCAGCAGTGCCGACAACTCTGGGGCCAACGTCCTGACTTTC

clone_size: many
d_call: .
v_call: TRBV2
j_call: TRBJ2-3
cdr3_aa: CASSESTDTQYF
cdr3_nt: TGTGCCAGCAGCGAGAGCACAGATACGCAGTATTTT

clone_size: many
d_call: TRBD1
v_call: TRBV2
j_call: TRBJ1-6
cdr3_aa: CASSDEGGRSPLHF
cdr3_nt: TGTGCCAGCAGTGATGAAGGGGGCCGTTCACCCCTCCACTTT